This TCR beta chain appears in the sequencing data of a study of T-cell memory formation after mild COVID-19. The CDR3 runs to 18 residues. Trimming at V came to 1 base and at J to 5 bases, leaving 11 bases not matched to a gene. Germline CDR1 reads SGHDT; CDR2 reads YYEEEE. Each CDR3 protein gets one entry after TCRdb re-called the 5' RACE reads with MiXCR. The sample has around 200,000 distinct CDR3 sequences; over 7.5% are singletons. J is TRBJ2-5 and V is TRBV5-6; 13 bases are a match to TRBD2. Sample: PBMCs or a T cell subset sorted from them (not recorded which). This TCR was recovered from a man younger than 35 who had mild COVID-19 (a few samples of this study predate the infection). Cell type and time point are not known. This CDR3 reads CASSLRGLAGASGETQYF. CDR3 nucleotide sequence: TGTGCCAGCAGCTTGCGCGGACTAGCGGGGGCCTCTGGGGAGACCCAGTACTTC. The entire variable domain, with the rest obtained from reference TRBV5-6 and TRBJ2-5, is as follows: DAGVTQSPTHLIKTRGQQVTLRCSPKSGHDTVSWYQQALGQGPQFIFQYYEEEERQRGNFPDRFSGHQFPNYSSELNVNALLLGDSALYLCASSLRGLAGASGETQYFGPGTRLLVL.